This passage covers 27 T cell receptor beta chains from one sample sequenced in a study of tumor-infiltrating lymphocytes in primary liver carcinoma. The authors made TCR beta cDNA from approximately 500 ng total RNA with a constant-region primer. Slightly modified ARM-PCR, run as three nested multiplex PCR rounds, produced the TCR beta libraries. Running around 9 cycles apiece, the first two PCR rounds relied on TRBV1-TRBV30 forward primers together with a C-beta reverse primer. TCRdb reanalysed the multiplex PCR reads using MiXCR and keeps one entry per CDR3 protein. Of fewer than 200,000 distinct CDR3 sequences listed, around four fifths are singletons. Taking about 17-31 mg of unsorted bulk tissue, the authors co-extracted RNA and DNA. The sample was tumor tissue from primary liver carcinoma. All receptors come from a man aged 40-55 years with primary liver carcinoma and hepatitis B virus infection.

This clonotype was observed a handful of times. A much larger clonotype is one base distant, so this may be a read error. The V call is TRBV14, the J call TRBJ2-1; the D is unclear. The CDR3 extends over 16 amino acids. CDR1 SGHDN and CDR2 FVKESK come from the germline V gene. As DNA, the CDR3 is TGTGACAGCAGCCCCTCGGACGGTTTCGGTAATAATGAGCAGTTCTTC. Translated: CDSSPSDGFGNNEQFF.

The V and J genes are TRBV13 and TRBJ2-2; TRBD2 matches 8 bases. The CDR3 is 15 amino acids. Germline loops: CDR1 PRHDT, CDR2 FYEKMQ (reference sequence). After removal of 3 bases from V and 10 bases from J, the junction contained 10 bases not matched to a gene. The CDR3 protein is CASSLTSERAEELFF. CDR3 nucleotide sequence: TGTGCCAGCAGCTTGACTAGCGAGAGGGCCGAGGAGCTGTTTTTT.

A remark on this clonotype: At one end the junction does not follow the germline gene, possibly because of a read error. V usage is TRBV11-3 and J usage is TRBJ2-1; D might be TRBD2 (5 bases). Germline lookup yields CDR1 SGHNT and CDR2 YENEEA. This CDR3 contains 15 residues. The DNA of the CDR3 is TGTGTCAGCAGCTTAGGGCGGGTGGGCCACGATGAGCAGTTCTTT. Its translation: CVSSLGRVGHDEQFF.

This clonotype was recorded many times. The V call is TRBV7-9, the J call TRBJ2-7, with D possibly TRBD2 on 6 matching bases. The V end lost 5 bases, the J end lost 7 bases, and 18 bases lay between the germline ends. Germline loops: CDR1 SEHNR, CDR2 FQNEAQ (reference sequence). This CDR3 has 14 amino acids. The CDR3 nucleotides read TGTGCCAGCAGCATTCAGGGAGGCGCCGGGGAGCAGTACTTC. Amino acid sequence: CASSIQGGAGEQYF.

This clonotype was counted between two and nine times. J is TRBJ1-6 and V is TRBV2, with D unclear. CDR3 length equals 15 residues. Germline CDR1 reads SNHLY; CDR2 reads FYNNEI. The ends were cut back, 1 base at V and 8 bases at J, with 12 bases in the middle. CDR3 sequence (DNA): TGTGCCAGCAGTGAAGACACGACCCAGGATTCACCCCTCCACTTT. Translation: CASSEDTTQDSPLHF.

Notes on this clonotype: This likely comes from a read error, as the CDR3 has no conserved phenylalanine or tryptophan at its end. V usage is TRBV4-2 and J usage is TRBJ2-7, with unresolved D. With the DNA end fitting TRBJ2-1 better, the J assignment may be wrong. In germline, CDR1 is LGHNA, CDR2 YNFKEQ. This CDR3 has 15 residues. Written as DNA, the CDR3 is TGTGCCAGCAGCCCAGGCCCAGGAGTTCTTGATGAGCAGTTCTCC. Its protein is CASSPGPGVLDEQFS.

A note on this clonotype: This may be a read error: a much more frequent sequence differs by one nucleotide. The gene calls are TRBV5-6 and TRBJ2-2, with 9 bases lining up with TRBD2. The J segment lost 3 bases and the V segment lost 3 bases, leaving 6 bases of the junction unmatched. This CDR3 region has 16 residues. Per the germline V gene, CDR1 is SGHDT and CDR2 is YYEEEE. Written as DNA, the CDR3 is TGTGCCAGCAGCTCTAGCGGGAATCGGGACACCGGGGAGCTGTTTTTT. Translating it yields CASSSSGNRDTGELFF.

For this clonotype: It is likely a read error, because the conserved phenylalanine at the end of the CDR3 is missing. This chain connects TRBV29-1 to TRBJ2-1; 7 nucleotides align to TRBD2. The CDR3 has 13 residues. Germline loops: CDR1 SQVTM, CDR2 ANQGSEA. Written as DNA, the CDR3 is TGCAACGTTCGGGACTATGCAAAGAATGAGCAGTTCTCC. Its translation is CNVRDYAKNEQFS.

A note on this clonotype: The CDR3 does not close with the conserved phenylalanine or tryptophan, likely indicating a read error. This chain connects TRBV12-3 or TRBV12-4 to TRBJ2-7, with 7 positions matching TRBD1. Trimming at V came to 4 bases and at J to 6 bases, leaving 12 bases not matched to a gene. The CDR3 totals 15 residues. The CDR3 spells CASSSRQTGRCEQYL. CDR3 sequence (DNA): TGTGCCAGCAGTTCACGTCAGACAGGGCGGTGCGAGCAGTACCTC.

Note on this clonotype: A much larger clone lies a single base off, so this may be a read error. V gene TRBV30 combines with J gene TRBJ1-3; D not certain. Trimming removed 7 bases from V and 1 base from J, with 8 bases in between. The germline CDR1 and CDR2 sequences are GTSNPN and SVGIG (reference sequence). There are 12 residues in the CDR3. DNA of the CDR3: TGTGCCTTGATCACTTCTGGAAACACCATATATTTT. Its translation: CALITSGNTIYF. Together with reference TRBV30 and TRBJ1-3, the CDR3 gives the full variable domain: SQTIHQWPATLVQPVGSPLSLECTVEGTSNPNLYWYRQAAGRGLQLLFYSVGIGQISSEVPQNLSASRPQDRQFILSSKKLLLSDSGFYLCALITSGNTIYFGEGSWLTVV.

With respect to this clonotype: At one of its ends the junction is not consistent with the germline gene, which may arise from a read error. V and J are TRBV29-1 and TRBJ2-1; 10 nucleotides align to TRBD2. This CDR3 has 15 residues. Germline lookup yields CDR1 SQVTM and CDR2 ANQGSEA. DNA for the CDR3: TGCCGCGTTGGACAAGCGGGAGGGTTCTACAATGAGCAGTTCTTT. This gives the protein CRVGQAGGFYNEQFF.

The chain is built from TRBV29-1 and TRBJ2-5; 7 bases are a match to TRBD2. The CDR3 runs 17 residues. CDR1 SQVTM and CDR2 ANQGSEA come from the germline V gene. V gave up 8 bases and J gave up 1 base; unmatched junction bases: 19. CDR3 bases: TGCAGCATTGTACTAACGGGAGGCCGCTTCAGCCAAGAGACCCAGTACTTC. Translation gives CSIVLTGGRFSQETQYF.

The rearrangement joins TRBV6-1 to TRBJ2-3; D gene unclear. The ends were cut back, 2 bases at V and 2 bases at J, with 11 bases in the middle. Germline values: CDR1 MNHNS, CDR2 SASEGT. This CDR3 is built from 15 residues. The CDR3 region has the DNA TGTGCCAGCAGTGAAAGCTTCCATGTCACAGATACGCAGTATTTT. Its protein product is CASSESFHVTDTQYF.

The gene calls are TRBV6-6 and TRBJ2-7, with D perhaps being TRBD1 or TRBD2 (5 bases each). Germline CDR1 is MNHNY and CDR2 is SVGAGI (reference sequence). This CDR3 spans 14 amino acids. The V gene lost 1 base and the J gene lost 8 bases, with 15 bases spanning the gap. CDR3 nucleotide sequence: TGTGCCAGCAGTTACTACGGGACCTCACTCAAGCAGTACTTC. Translated, it gives CASSYYGTSLKQYF.

This chain uses TRBV4-1 with TRBJ2-1; TRBD2 matches at 7 bases. The CDR3 consists of 17 residues. Trimming cost V 4 bases and J 13 bases; bases outside gene matches: 22. Per germline, CDR1 MGHRA and CDR2 YSYEKL. As DNA, the CDR3 is TGCGCCAGCAGCCCCAGAGCGGTAGAGGGAGGGCGTAGTGACCAGTTCTTC. As protein: CASSPRAVEGGRSDQFF.

In regard to this clonotype: A read error may produce the germline difference seen at one junction end. This chain joins TRBV6-6 and TRBJ2-1; D possibly matches TRBD1 or TRBD2 (6 bases each). Germline V gene lookup returns CDR1 MNHNY and CDR2 SVGAGI (reference sequence). This CDR3 spans 15 amino acids. The chain's CDR3 is CTSSYPEGGGDEQFF. CDR3 nucleotides: TGTACCAGCAGTTACCCCGAAGGGGGAGGAGATGAGCAGTTCTTC.

On this clonotype itself: The junction departs from germline at one end; a sequencing error may be responsible. The chain employs TRBV5-5 and TRBJ1-4; D is possibly TRBD1 (5 bases). CDR3 length: 15 amino acids. Germline V CDR1 and CDR2: SGHKS, YYEKEE (reference sequence). In DNA, the CDR3 is TGTGCCAGCAGCTTTCAGGGCTCTCGGGGTAAAAAATTGTTTTTT. It specifies CASSFQGSRGKKLFF.

This clonotype was seen a handful of times. A much larger clone differs from this one at a single base, so this may be a read error. The chain carries TRBV7-8 and TRBJ1-1; D is unclear. Germline V gene data show CDR1 as SGHVS and CDR2 as FQNEAQ. This CDR3 region has 13 residues. V lost 7 bases and J 1 base, leaving 10 bases between the germline ends. The CDR3 here is CASNRQRNTEAFF. The CDR3 DNA sequence: TGTGCCAGCAACCGTCAGAGGAACACTGAAGCTTTCTTT.

This clonotype was recorded at least ten times. The chain joins TRBV7-9 to TRBJ1-2, with D perhaps matching TRBD1 (5 bases). The germline V and J ends were trimmed by 2 bases and 8 bases, with 12 bases remaining between them. Germline V gives CDR1 SEHNR, CDR2 FQNEAQ (reference sequence). The CDR3 length is 13 residues. The CDR3 DNA sequence: TGTGCCAGCAGCTTATCCGGGGCGCGGGGCTACACCTTC. Its translation is CASSLSGARGYTF.

In regard to this clonotype: A read error may produce the germline difference seen at one junction end. V and J are TRBV4-1 and TRBJ2-5; TRBD2 is a possible D gene (6 bases). The germline V gene has CDR1 MGHRA and CDR2 YSYEKL. CDR3 length: 14 amino acids. CDR3 in amino acids: CASSQYVGRETQYF. The CDR3, as DNA: TGCGCCAGCAGCCAATATGTAGGTCGGGAGACCCAATACTTC.

A note on this clonotype: One end of the junction is discordant with germline, which a read error may explain. This chain joins TRBV6-1 and TRBJ2-6; 10 bases align to TRBD1. The CDR3 covers 19 residues. Germline CDR1 reads MNHNS; CDR2 reads SASEGT. The CDR3 reads CANSALWDRGVCGANVLTF. The CDR3 DNA reads as TGTGCCAACAGTGCACTCTGGGACAGGGGAGTATGTGGGGCCAACGTCCTGACTTTC.

V and J are TRBV11-1 and TRBJ2-2, with a possible D match to TRBD1 (5 bases). V was clipped by 8 bases and J by 6 bases, with 16 bases between them. This CDR3 comprises 14 residues. Germline V gene sequence: CDR1 SGHAT, CDR2 FQDESV (reference sequence). CDR3 protein: CASYTGPFSGELFF. As DNA, the CDR3 is TGTGCCAGCTATACAGGACCTTTCTCCGGGGAGCTGTTTTTT.

Remarks on this clonotype: The conserved closing phenylalanine or tryptophan is absent in this CDR3, likely reflecting a read error. This chain connects TRBV4-2 to TRBJ2-2; D may be TRBD1 (7 bases). This CDR3 is built from 16 residues. Germline V lookup: CDR1 LGHNA, CDR2 YNFKEQ. The ends were cut back, 0 bases at V and 8 bases at J, with 16 bases in the middle. This chain's CDR3 is CASSQDGGGVTGELFL. DNA of the CDR3: TGTGCCAGCAGCCAAGATGGAGGGGGCGTCACAGGGGAGCTGTTTTTA.

On this clonotype: This CDR3 fails to terminate in the conserved phenylalanine or tryptophan, so it likely reflects a read error. The rearrangement uses TRBV11-2 and TRBJ2-7; D may be TRBD2 (6 bases). CDR3 length equals 15 residues. The germline V gene has CDR1 SGHAT and CDR2 FQNNGV. Trimming removed 1 base at V and 5 bases at J, with 15 bases between. The CDR3 region has the DNA TGTGCCAGCAGCTTAGCGGGCGGGATCCACGACGAGCAGTACTTA. Protein sequence: CASSLAGGIHDEQYL.

This clonotype was recorded at least ten times. The chain carries TRBV12-3 or TRBV12-4 and TRBJ1-2; no reliable D call. The V end lost 6 bases, the J end lost 8 bases, and 13 bases lay between the germline ends. This CDR3 comprises 12 residues. The CDR3 DNA sequence: TGTGCCAGCAGCTCTGGAGGTATGGGCTACACCTTC. This gives the protein CASSSGGMGYTF.

This clonotype was counted many times. The rearrangement joins TRBV6-2 or TRBV6-3 to TRBJ2-1; the D gene is possibly TRBD1 (5 bases). The CDR3 is made up of 13 amino acids. V was pared by 6 bases and J by 4 bases, with 10 bases between. Germline V CDR1 and CDR2: MNHEY, SVGEGT. In DNA, the CDR3 is TGTGCCAGCAGACCAGACAGTTACAATGAGCAGTTCTTC. Amino acids: CASRPDSYNEQFF.

Details on this clonotype: One junction end disagrees with the germline gene, perhaps due to a read error. The chain links TRBV16 to TRBJ1-2; D unresolved. Per germline, CDR1 KGHSY and CDR2 FQNENV. There are 12 residues in the CDR3. CDR3 coding DNA: TGTACCAGCAGCCAATCGGCAGATGGCTACACCTTC. Translation gives CTSSQSADGYTF.